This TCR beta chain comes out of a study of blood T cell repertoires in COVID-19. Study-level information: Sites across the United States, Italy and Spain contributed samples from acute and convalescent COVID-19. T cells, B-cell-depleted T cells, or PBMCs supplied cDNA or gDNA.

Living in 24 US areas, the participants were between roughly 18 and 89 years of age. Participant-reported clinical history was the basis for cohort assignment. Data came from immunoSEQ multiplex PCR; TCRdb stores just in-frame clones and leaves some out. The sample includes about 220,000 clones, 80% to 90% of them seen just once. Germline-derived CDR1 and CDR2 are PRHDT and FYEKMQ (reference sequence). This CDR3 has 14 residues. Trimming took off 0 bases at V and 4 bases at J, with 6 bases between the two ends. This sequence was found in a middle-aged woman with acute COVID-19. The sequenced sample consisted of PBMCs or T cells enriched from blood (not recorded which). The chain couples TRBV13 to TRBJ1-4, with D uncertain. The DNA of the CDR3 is TGTGCCAGCAGCTTAGGTGGCGGTAATGAAAAACTGTTTTTT. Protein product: CASSLGGGNEKLFF.